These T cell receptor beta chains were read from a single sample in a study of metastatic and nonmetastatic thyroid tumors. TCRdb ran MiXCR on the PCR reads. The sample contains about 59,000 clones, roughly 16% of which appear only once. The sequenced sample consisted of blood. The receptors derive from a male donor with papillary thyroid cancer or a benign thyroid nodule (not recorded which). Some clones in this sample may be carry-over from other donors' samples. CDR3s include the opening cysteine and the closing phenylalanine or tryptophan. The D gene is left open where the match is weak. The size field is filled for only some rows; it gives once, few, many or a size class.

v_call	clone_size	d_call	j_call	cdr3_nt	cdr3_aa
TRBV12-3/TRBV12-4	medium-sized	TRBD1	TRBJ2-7	TGTGCCAGCAGTTCGACAGGGATCTACGAGCAGTACTTC	CASSSTGIYEQYF
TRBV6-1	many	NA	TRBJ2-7	TGTGCCAGCAGTGAAAGGGGGGACTCCTCCTACGAGCAGTACTTC	CASSERGDSSYEQYF
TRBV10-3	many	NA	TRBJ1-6	TGTGCCATCAGTGAGTCGACACCAGGGAGTTCACCCCTCCACTTT	CAISESTPGSSPLHF
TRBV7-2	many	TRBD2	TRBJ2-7	TGTGCCAGCACCATCCACGGCGGGGGGGCCTACGAGCAGTACTTC	CASTIHGGGAYEQYF
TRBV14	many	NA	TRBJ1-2	TGTGCCAGCAGCCATACGCGTAATGGCTACACCTTC	CASSHTRNGYTF
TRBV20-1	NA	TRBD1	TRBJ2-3	TGCAGTGCTAGACGGCCTAGCAGGGGGTTTGGTACGCAGTATTTT	CSARRPSRGFGTQYF
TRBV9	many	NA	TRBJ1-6	TGTGTCAGCAGCGAAGGACTGAGTCTCTCCTATAATTCACCCCTCCACTTT	CVSSEGLSLSYNSPLHF
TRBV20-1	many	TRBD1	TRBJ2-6	TGCAGTGCCACAGTACCGGGACAGGTTAGCTCTGGGGCCAACGTCCTGACTTTC	CSATVPGQVSSGANVLTF
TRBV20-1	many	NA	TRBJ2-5	TGCAGTGCTAGAGTAAAAGGGTACGGGAAGACCCAGTACTTC	CSARVKGYGKTQYF
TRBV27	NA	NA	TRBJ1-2	TGTGCCAGCATTTCCGGGACGGCCTATGGCTACACCTTC	CASISGTAYGYTF
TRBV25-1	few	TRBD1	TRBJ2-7	TGTGCCAGCAGCAAAATCATCCGGGACAGAGAATACGAGCAGTACTTC	CASSKIIRDREYEQYF
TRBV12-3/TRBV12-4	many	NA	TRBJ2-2	TGTGCCAGCAGCCCGGGACAAGTAACCGGGGAGCTGTTTTTT	CASSPGQVTGELFF
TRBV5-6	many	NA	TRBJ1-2	TGTGCCAGCAGCTTTCGGGGGGGCTACACCTTC	CASSFRGGYTF
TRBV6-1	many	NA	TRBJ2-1	TGTGCCAGCAGTGAAGTTGTGGGGAGCTCCTACAATGAGCAGTTCTTC	CASSEVVGSSYNEQFF
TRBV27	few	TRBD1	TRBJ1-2	TGTGCCAGCAGTTTAGACAGGGCGGTTGGCTACACCTTC	CASSLDRAVGYTF
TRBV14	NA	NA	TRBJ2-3	TGTGCCAGCAGCGCAGGGGATTCCGGTAGATTGGATACGCAGTATTTT	CASSAGDSGRLDTQYF
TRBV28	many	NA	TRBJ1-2	TGTGCCAGCAGTTGGGACAACTATGGCTACACCTTC	CASSWDNYGYTF
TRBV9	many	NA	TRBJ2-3	TGTGCCAGCAGCCCCAGGATGGTTGGCACAGATACGCAGTATTTT	CASSPRMVGTDTQYF
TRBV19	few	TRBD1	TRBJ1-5	TGTGCCAGTACGGCTCGGGACAGGGGGCGTCAGCCCCAGCATTTT	CASTARDRGRQPQHF
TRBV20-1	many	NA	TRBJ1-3	TGCAGTGCTCGCCCGGCAGGGGTAGGAAACACCATATATTTT	CSARPAGVGNTIYF
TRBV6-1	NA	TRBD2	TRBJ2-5	TGTGCCAGCAATCAACTAGCGGGAGTGGTAGCAGAGACCCAGTACTTC	CASNQLAGVVAETQYF
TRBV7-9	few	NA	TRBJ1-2	TGTGCCAGCAGGCCGGACAAGTATGGCTACACCTTC	CASRPDKYGYTF
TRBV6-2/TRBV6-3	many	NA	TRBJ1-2	TGTGCCAGCAATACCGCGGGTCGGGATGTGAGCGGCTACACCTTC	CASNTAGRDVSGYTF
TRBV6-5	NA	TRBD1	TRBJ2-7	TGTGCCAGCATTTACTCGATAACGACAGGGAGCAACCAGCAGTACTTC	CASIYSITTGSNQQYF
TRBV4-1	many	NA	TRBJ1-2	TGCGCCAGCAGCCATCTCGACACGGACTATGGCTACACCTTC	CASSHLDTDYGYTF
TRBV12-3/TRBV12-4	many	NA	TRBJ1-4	TGTGCCAGCAGTTTGATTCAGGTGGAGAAACTGTTTTTT	CASSLIQVEKLFF
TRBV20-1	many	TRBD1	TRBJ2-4	TGCAGTGCTCCCCGACAGGGCTTCGGGGACATTCAGTACTTC	CSAPRQGFGDIQYF
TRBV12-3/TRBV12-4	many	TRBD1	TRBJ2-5	TGTGCCAGCAGCCCCTATACAGGGGGACAAGAGACCCAGTACTTC	CASSPYTGGQETQYF
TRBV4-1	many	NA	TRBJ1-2	TGCGCCAGCAGCCAAGATGTGACATTAGCTAACTATGGCTACACCTTC	CASSQDVTLANYGYTF
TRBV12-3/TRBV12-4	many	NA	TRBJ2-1	TGTGCCAGCAGTTCTCTAGCACGCTACAATGAGCAGTTCTTC	CASSSLARYNEQFF
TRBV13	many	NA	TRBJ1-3	TGTGCCAGCAGCCCCCCCTTAGGAGCCAGAAACACCATATATTTT	CASSPPLGARNTIYF
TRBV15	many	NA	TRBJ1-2	TGTGCCACCAGCAGAGATAGGGGGACTAACTATGGCTACACCTTC	CATSRDRGTNYGYTF
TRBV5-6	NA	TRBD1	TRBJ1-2	TGTGCCAGACAGGGACAGGGTGTGAACTATGGCTACACCTTC	CARQGQGVNYGYTF
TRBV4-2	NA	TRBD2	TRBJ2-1	TGTGCCAGCAGCCAAGATACCACGGGAGGGTACTACAATGAGCAGTTCTTC	CASSQDTTGGYYNEQFF
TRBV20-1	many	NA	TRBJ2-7	TGCAGTGCTAGAGGAGGGGGGGCATACGAGCAGTACTTC	CSARGGGAYEQYF
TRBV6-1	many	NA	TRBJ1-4	TGTGCCAGCCGGAACACAGGGACTAATCGGGAAAAACTGTTTTTT	CASRNTGTNREKLFF
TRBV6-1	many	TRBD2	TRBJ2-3	TGTGCCAGCAGTGAAGCGGGGGGGATTTCTCCGTATTTT	CASSEAGGISPYF
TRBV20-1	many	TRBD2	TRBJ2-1	TGCAGTGCTAGAAAGACTAGCGGGGTTTACAATGAGCAGTTCTTC	CSARKTSGVYNEQFF
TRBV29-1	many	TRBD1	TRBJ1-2	TGCAGCGTTGTCACCGGGACAGGGGGCGCGGGCGGCTACACCTTC	CSVVTGTGGAGGYTF
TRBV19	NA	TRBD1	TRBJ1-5	TGTGCCAGTAGTATAGGCGGGACAGGGTGGTTGAATCAGCCCCAGCATTTT	CASSIGGTGWLNQPQHF
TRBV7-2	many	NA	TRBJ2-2	TGTGCCAGCAGCCGAACACCGGGGGAGCTGTTTTTT	CASSRTPGELFF
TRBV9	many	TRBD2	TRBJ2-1	TGTGCCAGCAGCGTAGGGGCTAGCGGGACGTACAATGAGCAGTTCTTC	CASSVGASGTYNEQFF
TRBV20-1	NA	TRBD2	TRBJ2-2	TGCAGTGCTCTCCCCATGGGGGGGACCTCCGCCGGGGAGCTGTTTTTT	CSALPMGGTSAGELFF
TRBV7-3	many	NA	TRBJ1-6	TGTGCCAGCAGCGGCACAGGAGATTCACCCCTCCACTTT	CASSGTGDSPLHF
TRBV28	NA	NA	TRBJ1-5	TGTGCCAGCAAACCGACACGCCTCTCCTACAATCAGCCCCATCATTTT	CASKPTRLSYNQPHHF